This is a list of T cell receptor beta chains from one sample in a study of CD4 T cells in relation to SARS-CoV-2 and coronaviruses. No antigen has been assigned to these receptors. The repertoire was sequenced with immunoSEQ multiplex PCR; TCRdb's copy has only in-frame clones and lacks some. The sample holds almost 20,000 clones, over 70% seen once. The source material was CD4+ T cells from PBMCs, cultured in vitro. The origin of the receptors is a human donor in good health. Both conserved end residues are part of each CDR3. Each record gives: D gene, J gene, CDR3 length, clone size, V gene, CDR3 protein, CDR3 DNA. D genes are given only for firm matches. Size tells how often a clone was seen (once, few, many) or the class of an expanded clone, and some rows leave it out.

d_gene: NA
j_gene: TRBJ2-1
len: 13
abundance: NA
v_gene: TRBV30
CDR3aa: CAWSGGPYNEQFF
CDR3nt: TGTGCCTGGAGCGGCGGCCCGTACAATGAGCAGTTCTTC

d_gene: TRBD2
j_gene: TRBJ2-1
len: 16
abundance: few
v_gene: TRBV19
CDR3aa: CASSIGRLAGVDEQFF
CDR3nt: TGTGCCAGTAGTATAGGAAGACTAGCGGGAGTTGATGAGCAGTTCTTC

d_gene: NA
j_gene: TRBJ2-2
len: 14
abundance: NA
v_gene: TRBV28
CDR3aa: CASRQPGDTGELFF
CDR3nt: TGTGCCAGCAGGCAACCGGGGGACACCGGGGAGCTGTTTTTT

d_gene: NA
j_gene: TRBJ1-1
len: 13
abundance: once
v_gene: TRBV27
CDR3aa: CASSPRGRTEAFF
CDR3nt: TGTGCCAGCAGTCCCCGAGGTAGGACTGAAGCTTTCTTT

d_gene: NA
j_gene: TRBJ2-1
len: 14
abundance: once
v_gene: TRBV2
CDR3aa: CASRLTLLKDEQFF
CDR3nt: TGTGCCAGCAGGTTAACGCTCCTTAAGGATGAGCAGTTCTTC

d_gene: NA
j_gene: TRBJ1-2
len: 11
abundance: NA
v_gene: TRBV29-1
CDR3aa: CSVVQNYGYTF
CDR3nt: TGCAGCGTTGTTCAGAACTATGGCTACACCTTC

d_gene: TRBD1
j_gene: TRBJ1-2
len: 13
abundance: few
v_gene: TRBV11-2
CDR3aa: CASSTRTGNGYTF
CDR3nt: TGTGCCAGCAGCACCCGGACAGGGAATGGCTACACCTTC

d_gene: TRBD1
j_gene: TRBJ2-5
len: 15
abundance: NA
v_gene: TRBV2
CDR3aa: CASKVGDRGGETQYF
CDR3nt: TGTGCCAGCAAGGTGGGGGACAGGGGCGGGGAGACCCAGTACTTC

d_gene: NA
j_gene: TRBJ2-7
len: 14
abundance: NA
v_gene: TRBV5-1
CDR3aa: CASSFSGGGNEQYF
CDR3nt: TGCGCCAGCAGCTTCTCTGGTGGGGGCAACGAGCAGTACTTC

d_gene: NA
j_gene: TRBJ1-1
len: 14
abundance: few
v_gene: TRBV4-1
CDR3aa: CASSDLSLGTEAFF
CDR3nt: TGCGCCAGCAGCGATTTAAGCTTGGGGACTGAAGCTTTCTTT

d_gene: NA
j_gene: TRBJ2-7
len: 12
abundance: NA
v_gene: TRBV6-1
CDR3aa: CASSPGPDEQYF
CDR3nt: TGTGCCAGCAGTCCGGGCCCTGACGAGCAGTACTTC

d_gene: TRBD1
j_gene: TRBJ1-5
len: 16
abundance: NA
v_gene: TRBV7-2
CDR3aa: CASSLGDRIFPQPQHF
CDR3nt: TGTGCCAGCAGCTTAGGGGACAGAATTTTCCCTCAGCCCCAGCATTTT

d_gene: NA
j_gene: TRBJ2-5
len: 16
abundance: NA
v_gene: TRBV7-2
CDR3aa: CASSLDPGFKQETQYF
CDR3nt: TGTGCCAGCAGCTTAGATCCAGGGTTCAAACAAGAGACCCAGTACTTC

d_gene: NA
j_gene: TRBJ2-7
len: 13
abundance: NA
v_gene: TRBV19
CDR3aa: CASRRTGGYEQYF
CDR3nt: TGTGCCAGTAGGAGGACTGGGGGCTACGAGCAGTACTTC

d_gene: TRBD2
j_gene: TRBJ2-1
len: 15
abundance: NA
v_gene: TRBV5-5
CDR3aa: CASDRSQSGDNEQFF
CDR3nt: TGTGCCAGTGACAGAAGTCAGAGCGGGGACAATGAGCAGTTCTTC

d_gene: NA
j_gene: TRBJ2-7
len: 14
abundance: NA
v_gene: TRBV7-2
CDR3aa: CASSLDYRGREQYF
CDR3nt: TGTGCCAGCAGCTTAGACTACAGAGGCAGAGAGCAGTACTTC

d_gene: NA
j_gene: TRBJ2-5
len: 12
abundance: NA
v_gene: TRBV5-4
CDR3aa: CASSFQSETQYF
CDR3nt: TGTGCCAGCAGCTTCCAGTCTGAGACCCAGTACTTC

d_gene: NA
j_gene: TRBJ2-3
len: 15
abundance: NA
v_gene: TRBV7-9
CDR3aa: CASSLGRGLGDTQYF
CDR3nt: TGTGCCAGCAGCTTAGGGCGGGGTTTGGGAGATACGCAGTATTTT

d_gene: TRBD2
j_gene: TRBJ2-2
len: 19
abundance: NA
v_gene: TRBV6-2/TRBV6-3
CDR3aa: CASSYSPRGAGGMNGELFF
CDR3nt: TGTGCCAGCAGTTACTCGCCCAGGGGAGCGGGGGGAATGAACGGGGAGCTGTTTTTT

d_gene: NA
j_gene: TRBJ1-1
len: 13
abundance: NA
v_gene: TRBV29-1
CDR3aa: CSANGGGTTEAFF
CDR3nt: TGCAGCGCCAACGGAGGGGGGACCACTGAAGCTTTCTTT

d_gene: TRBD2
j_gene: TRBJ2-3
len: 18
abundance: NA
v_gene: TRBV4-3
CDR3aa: CASSQDSWSGGAPDTQYF
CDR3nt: TGCGCCAGCAGCCAAGATTCGTGGAGCGGGGGGGCCCCAGATACGCAGTATTTT

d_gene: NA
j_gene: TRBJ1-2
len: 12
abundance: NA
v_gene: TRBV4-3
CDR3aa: CASSQDGGGYTF
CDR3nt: TGCGCCAGCAGCCAAGATGGGGGTGGCTACACCTTC

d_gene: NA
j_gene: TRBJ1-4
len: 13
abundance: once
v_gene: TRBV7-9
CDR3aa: CASSLEGREKLFF
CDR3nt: TGTGCCAGCAGCCTGGAGGGAAGGGAAAAACTGTTTTTT

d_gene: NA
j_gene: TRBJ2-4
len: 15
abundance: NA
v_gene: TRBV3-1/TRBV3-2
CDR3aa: CASSQLGEAKNIQYF
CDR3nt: TGTGCCAGCAGCCAACTGGGGGAGGCCAAAAACATTCAGTACTTC

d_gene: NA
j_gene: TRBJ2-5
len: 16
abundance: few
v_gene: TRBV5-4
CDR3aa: CASSKGGRGVQETQYF
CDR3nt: TGTGCCAGCAGTAAAGGGGGGCGCGGAGTCCAAGAGACCCAGTACTTC

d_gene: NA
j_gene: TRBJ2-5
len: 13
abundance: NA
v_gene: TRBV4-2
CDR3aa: CASSQSGGETQYF
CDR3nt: TGTGCCAGCAGCCAGTCAGGGGGGGAGACCCAGTACTTC

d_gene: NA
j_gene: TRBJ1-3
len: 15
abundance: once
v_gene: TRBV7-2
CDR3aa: CASSLSQGSGNTIYF
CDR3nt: TGTGCCAGCAGCCTTTCCCAGGGATCTGGAAACACCATATATTTT

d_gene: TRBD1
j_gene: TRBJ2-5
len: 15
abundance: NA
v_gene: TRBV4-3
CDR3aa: CASSHNTGGAETQYF
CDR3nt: TGCGCCAGCAGCCATAATACAGGGGGCGCGGAGACCCAGTACTTC

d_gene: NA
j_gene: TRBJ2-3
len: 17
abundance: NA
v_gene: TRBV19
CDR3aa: CASSTLRLGSGADTQYF
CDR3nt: TGTGCCAGTAGTACCCTCCGTTTGGGAAGTGGGGCAGATACGCAGTATTTT

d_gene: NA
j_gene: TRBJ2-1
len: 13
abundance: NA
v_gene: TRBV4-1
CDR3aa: CASSQRFVDEQFF
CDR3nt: TGCGCCAGCAGCCAAAGGTTTGTGGATGAGCAGTTCTTC

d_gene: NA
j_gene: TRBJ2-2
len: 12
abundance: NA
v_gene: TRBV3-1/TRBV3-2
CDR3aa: CASSQGAGELFF
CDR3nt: TGTGCCAGCAGCCAAGGGGCCGGGGAGCTGTTTTTT

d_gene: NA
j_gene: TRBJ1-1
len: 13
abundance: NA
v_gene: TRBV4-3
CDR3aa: CASSQDLRTEAFF
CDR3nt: TGCGCCAGCAGCCAAGATTTGAGGACTGAAGCTTTCTTT

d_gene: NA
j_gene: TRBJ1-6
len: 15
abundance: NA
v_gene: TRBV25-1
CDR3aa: CASSGRSGESAPLHF
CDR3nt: TGTGCCAGCAGTGGACGGAGCGGGGAGTCGGCGCCCCTCCACTTT

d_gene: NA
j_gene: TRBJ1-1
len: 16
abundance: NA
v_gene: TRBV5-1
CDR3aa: CASRFAGGLADAEAFF
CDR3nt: TGCGCCAGCAGATTCGCCGGGGGCCTTGCGGATGCTGAAGCTTTCTTT

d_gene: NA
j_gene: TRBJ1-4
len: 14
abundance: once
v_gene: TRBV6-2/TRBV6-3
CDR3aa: CASSPRDLNEKLFF
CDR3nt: TGTGCCAGCAGCCCGAGGGATTTAAATGAAAAACTGTTTTTT

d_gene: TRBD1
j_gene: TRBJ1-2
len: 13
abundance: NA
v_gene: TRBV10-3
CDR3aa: CAISADRGLGYTF
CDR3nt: TGTGCCATCAGCGCGGACAGGGGGCTCGGCTACACCTTC

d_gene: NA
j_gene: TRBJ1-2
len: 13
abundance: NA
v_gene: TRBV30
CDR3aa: CAWRPSLDYGYTF
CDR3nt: TGTGCCTGGCGACCCTCCCTGGATTATGGCTACACCTTC

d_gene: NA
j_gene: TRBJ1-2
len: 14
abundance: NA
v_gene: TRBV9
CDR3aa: CASSAGRGNYGYTF
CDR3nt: TGTGCCAGCAGCGCCGGACGGGGAAACTATGGCTACACCTTC

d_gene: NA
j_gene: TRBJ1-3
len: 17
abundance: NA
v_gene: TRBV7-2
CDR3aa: CASSLERGRNSGNTIYF
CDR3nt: TGTGCCAGCAGCTTAGAAAGGGGCCGAAACTCTGGAAACACCATATATTTT